This TCR beta chain was profiled in a study of OX40 agonist ivuxolimab in advanced cancers. For the study in its entirety: Ivuxolimab was an agonistic, fully human IgG2 monoclonal antibody directed against OX40 (CD134), a costimulatory receptor. Intravenous ivuxolimab was administered to patients every 2 weeks at six dose levels: 0.01, 0.1, 0.3, 1.5, 3 and 10 mg/kg. Three dose-escalation patients achieved partial responses, one with hepatocellular carcinoma and two with cutaneous melanoma. Of the 50 or so patients in dose escalation, some 20 had hepatocellular carcinoma, roughly 15 had melanoma, 9 had renal cell carcinoma and 9 had head and neck cancer. Prior anti-PD-1, anti-PD-L1 or anti-CTLA-4 therapy was permitted, and checkpoint inhibitors had been received by 30% to 40% of dose-escalation patients. Peripheral TCRbeta sequencing aimed to test whether ivuxolimab altered TCR sequence diversity and caused clonal T-cell expansion. The monotherapy dose-escalation portion (N ≈ 50 patients) of the phase I ivuxolimab trial is reported in the paper. The dose-escalation cohort was about 83% male with a mean age of approximately 60 years, ranging from roughly 23 to 85. On the study overall, not on this receptor specifically: The antigen specificity of the peripheral T cells that underwent clonal expansion was not determined. At doses of 0.1 to 3.0 mg/kg, clonal expansion of both CD4+ and CD8+ blood T cells was observed from baseline to week 6. Low levels of normalized T-cell clonal expansion were also seen in some patients who did not respond. Partial responders in the 0.1-3.0 mg/kg groups had among the lowest normalized peripheral clonal expansion, especially among CD8+ T cells. After ivuxolimab, CD8+ T cells had more expanded clones than CD4+ T cells on average.

CDR1 and CDR2 are read off the germline V gene (reference sequence) as SEHNR and FQNEAQ. V is pared back by 3 bases and J by 3 bases, with 11 bases lying between the germline termini. Measured from the cysteine to the phenylalanine, the CDR3 is 14 residues long. Only the CDR3 DNA is retained, 42 bases long and in frame from the first base. Genomic DNA was extracted from sorted cells for sequencing of the TCRbeta CDR3 region. The immunoSEQ Assay was used to sequence the TCRbeta CDR3 regions. Held by TCRdb, this immuneACCESS table contains in-frame sequences only and omits some clones. Under half of the omission traces to an unresolved V gene where checked; the cause of the rest is unknown. Across this sample there are about 79,000 clones, with approximately 85% seen only once. The ten largest clones add up to under 4% of the sample. Patients with a history of autoimmune disease or receiving systemic immunosuppression were excluded from the trial. Peripheral blood for TCR sequencing was drawn from every dose cohort at baseline, at cycle 4 day 1 and at cycle 7 day 1. Samples were obtained from an open-label, multicenter, first-in-human phase I dose-escalation trial of ivuxolimab. The trial enrolled adults with locally advanced or metastatic head and neck squamous cell, hepatocellular, melanoma or renal cell carcinoma. Before TCR sequencing, CD4+ T cells and CD8+ T cells from peripheral blood were sorted into separate populations.

Note on this clone: It lacks a known antigen. Per-base qualities were not stored, and no clone one base away is much larger.

This clonotype originated in an adult with an advanced solid tumor such as melanoma, head and neck, liver or kidney cancer. The chain links TRBV7-9 with TRBJ1-1, with TRBD1 tentatively as D gene (6 bases match). Source: CD4+ or CD8+ T cells sorted from blood, taken in a trial of the OX40 agonist ivuxolimab. This receptor carries the CDR3 CASSFQGLDTEAFF. The sequence in DNA is TGTGCCAGCAGCTTCCAGGGGCTGGACACTGAAGCTTTCTTT.